The clone carrying this TCR beta chain was seen a handful of times. Its antigen is unidentified. Cultured CD4+ T-cell DNA underwent Oncomine TCR Beta short-read sequencing. One entry per CDR3 protein, called by TCRdb with MiXCR from the PCR reads. This sample has over 25,000 distinct CDR3 sequences; around 64% occur once, and the top ten carry 17%. These data originate in a study of vaccination and CD4 T cells after COVID-19. Noted treatment: roughly 10-day PBMC culture with coronavirus spike peptide pools or control peptides (ViraFEST assay). CDR1 LNHNV and CDR2 YYDKDF come from the germline V gene (reference sequence). The CDR3 totals 15 residues. With 0 bases removed from V and 0 bases from J, the gap between germline ends came to 8 bases.

The sample in question was CD4+ T cells from blood, cultured in vitro, obtained after SARS-CoV-2 vaccination. The chain carries TRBV15 and TRBJ1-2; no firm D call. The origin of this receptor is a human donor who received a COVID-19 vaccine. The CDR3 region is CATSREHQTNYGYTF. CDR3 nucleotides: TGTGCCACCAGCAGAGAACATCAGACTAACTATGGCTACACCTTC. Together with reference TRBV15 and TRBJ1-2, the CDR3 gives the full variable domain: DAMVIQNPRYQVTQFGKPVTLSCSQTLNHNVMYWYQQKSSQAPKLLFHYYDKDFNNEADTPDNFQSRRPNTSFCFLDIRSPGLGDTAMYLCATSREHQTNYGYTFGSGTRLTVV.